Each of the 25 T cell receptor beta chains below was sequenced from the same sample in a study of blood T cells in healthy people across ages. The second PCR ran about 6 to 12 cycles with a sample-barcoded 5' primer and J-beta primers. TCRdb independently ran MiXCR on the 5' RACE reads; one entry per CDR3 protein. The sample lists hundreds of thousands of distinct CDR3 sequences, about half occurring once. Material: blood. These receptors all stem from a man older than 75 in good health.

The V call is TRBV11-1, the J call TRBJ2-7; D not resolved. This CDR3 is 14 amino acids long. The germline V gene has CDR1 SGHAT and CDR2 FQDESV (reference sequence). V was shortened by 2 bases and J by 3 bases, with 11 bases between the two germline ends. CDR3 bases: TGTGCCAGCAGCTTAATGTCCTCTCACTACGAGCAGTACTTC. Protein product: CASSLMSSHYEQYF.

V and J are TRBV5-1 and TRBJ2-3; a possible D gene is TRBD1 (5 bases). V lost 1 base and J lost 4, with 10 bases in between. The CDR3 is made up of 14 amino acids. The V gene's germline CDR1 is SGHRS and CDR2 YFSETQ. The CDR3 sequence: CASSLLDSSDTQYF. The CDR3 DNA sequence: TGCGCCAGCAGCTTGCTTGACAGTTCAGATACGCAGTATTTT.

The chain combines TRBV7-9 with TRBJ1-4; D call uncertain. CDR1 and CDR2 (germline): SEHNR, FQNEAQ (reference sequence). The CDR3 loop spans 15 amino acids. V lost 1 base, J lost 10 bases, and 16 bases lay in between. CDR3 coding DNA: TGTGCCAGCAGCTTAGAGGTCCCAGGAAAGGGAAAACTGTTTTTT. Encoded protein: CASSLEVPGKGKLFF.

V and J are TRBV7-9 and TRBJ1-5; D perhaps matches TRBD1 (6 bases). Trimming removed 1 base at V and 7 bases at J, with 8 bases between. The CDR3 runs 13 residues. Germline assignment: CDR1 SEHNR and CDR2 FQNEAQ (reference sequence). The CDR3 reads CASSLEGEQPQHF. CDR3 DNA: TGTGCCAGCAGCTTAGAGGGGGAACAGCCCCAGCATTTT.

The table lists this clonotype with a few counts. The gene calls are TRBV5-8 and TRBJ2-1; 7 bases agree with TRBD1. This CDR3 is 15 amino acids long. With V trimmed by 5 bases and J by 3 bases, 8 bases remained unmatched. Germline lookup yields CDR1 SGHTS and CDR2 YDEGEE. CDR3 sequence reads: CASRLTGPNYNEQFF. CDR3 in DNA: TGTGCCAGCAGACTGACAGGGCCCAACTACAATGAGCAGTTCTTC.

In its sample, this clonotype was seen a few times. V gene TRBV6-5 combines with J gene TRBJ2-1; 7 nucleotides align to TRBD2. The CDR3 is 16 residues long. With V trimmed by 2 bases and J by 2 bases, 6 bases remained unmatched. The germline V gene encodes CDR1 MNHEY and CDR2 SVGAGI. The CDR3 DNA sequence: TGTGCCAGCAGTTACACCGCGGGAGCAACCTACAATGAGCAGTTCTTC. Its protein product is CASSYTAGATYNEQFF.

The chain joins TRBV20-1 to TRBJ2-5; 8 positions match TRBD2. The germline V gene has CDR1 DFQATT and CDR2 SNEGSKA (reference sequence). With 6 bases clipped from V and 11 bases from J, the junction kept 20 bases outside the gene matches. This CDR3 has 15 amino acids. CDR3 protein: CSAQREGRGRNEQYF. The CDR3 DNA follows: TGCAGTGCCCAACGGGAGGGCCGGGGCCGCAATGAGCAGTACTTC.

The chain has TRBV2 and TRBJ2-7, with 8 bases lining up with TRBD2. The CDR3 extends over 17 amino acids. Germline lookup yields CDR1 SNHLY and CDR2 FYNNEI. J lost 3 bases, V lost 2 bases, and 12 bases had no gene match. The CDR3 here is CASSETEASGSNYEQYF. DNA of the CDR3: TGTGCCAGCAGTGAAACTGAGGCTAGCGGGTCGAACTACGAGCAGTACTTC.

This clonotype has at least ten counts. The chain uses TRBV12-3 or TRBV12-4 and TRBJ1-1; D unresolved. The CDR3 covers 11 residues. The V end was cut by 3 bases, the J end by 7 bases, with 6 bases between. The CDR3 coding sequence is TGTGCCAGCAGTTTGAATTATGAAGCTTTCTTT. Its translation: CASSLNYEAFF.

The chain uses TRBV6-2 or TRBV6-3 and TRBJ2-7; 8 bases match TRBD2. The trim removed 6 bases at V and 0 bases at J, leaving 10 bases unmatched. Germline V gives CDR1 MNHEY, CDR2 SVGEGT. The CDR3 runs to 16 residues. For the CDR3, the DNA is TGTGCCAGCAGACGCTTTTCGGGAGGGCTCTCCTACGAGCAGTACTTC. Its translation: CASRRFSGGLSYEQYF.

This clonotype has at least ten counts. The chain employs TRBV7-2 and TRBJ1-6; D unresolved. This CDR3 has 15 residues. The V gene's germline CDR1 is SGHTA and CDR2 FQGNSA. Trimming took off 1 base at V and 4 bases at J, with 8 bases between the two ends. CDR3: CASSLVGPYNSPLHF. CDR3 sequence (DNA): TGTGCCAGCAGCTTAGTAGGGCCTTATAATTCACCCCTCCACTTT.

With respect to this clonotype: One junction end disagrees with the germline gene, perhaps due to a read error. This chain uses TRBV7-2 with TRBJ2-1, with D perhaps matching TRBD1 (6 bases). The CDR3 runs to 12 residues. CDR1 and CDR2 (germline): SGHTA, FQGNSA. Here the CDR3 reads CASRGAEYEQFF. For the CDR3, the DNA is TGTGCCAGCAGGGGGGCAGAGTACGAGCAGTTCTTT. Full variable domain (rest looked up from reference TRBV7-2 and TRBJ2-1): GAGVSQSPSNKVTEKGKDVELRCDPISGHTALYWYRQSLGQGLEFLIYFQGNSAPDKSGLPSDRFSAERTGGSVSTLTIQRTQQEDSAVYLCASRGAEYEQFFGPGTRLTVL.

The V and J genes are TRBV27 and TRBJ1-1; D unresolved. Germline V gene lookup returns CDR1 MNHEY and CDR2 SMNVEV (reference sequence). CDR3 length: 15 amino acids. Trimming cost V 6 bases and J 1 base, with 15 bases left between them. The CDR3 sequence is CASSNSYRGNTEAFF. For the CDR3, the DNA is TGTGCCAGCAGCAACTCTTATCGGGGGAACACTGAAGCTTTCTTT.

This chain joins TRBV15 and TRBJ1-1; no clear D gene. This CDR3 is 13 amino acids long. Germline V lookup: CDR1 LNHNV, CDR2 YYDKDF (reference sequence). V was pared by 7 bases and J by 0 bases, with 9 bases between. CDR3 amino acids: CATKTGLNTEAFF. CDR3 sequence (DNA): TGTGCCACCAAGACGGGATTGAACACTGAAGCTTTCTTT.

CDR3 sequence reads: CSASGQLYEQYF. CDR3 in DNA: TGCAGTGCTAGTGGACAGTTATACGAGCAGTACTTC. V is TRBV20-1 and J is TRBJ2-7; D possibly corresponds to TRBD1 (6 bases). This CDR3 contains 12 residues. Germline lookup yields CDR1 DFQATT and CDR2 SNEGSKA (reference sequence). V was trimmed by 3 bases and J by 4 bases, leaving 10 bases between them.

V is TRBV7-8 and J is TRBJ2-1; D is unresolved. Germline CDR1 and CDR2: SGHVS and FQNEAQ. CDR3 length: 16 amino acids. V dropped 1 base and J dropped 0 bases, with 10 bases sitting between them. The CDR3 region has the DNA TGTGCCAGCAGCTTAGATGAGGTGAGCTCCTACAATGAGCAGTTCTTC. It is translated as CASSLDEVSSYNEQFF.

The gene calls are TRBV7-2 and TRBJ2-1; D may be TRBD2 (6 bases). The CDR3 has 15 residues. Germline values: CDR1 SGHTA, CDR2 FQGNSA. Trimming removed 5 bases at V and 6 bases at J, with 17 bases between. In DNA, the CDR3 is TGTGCCAGCAGCCGCCGGGACTCAACACTCAATGAGCAGTTCTTC. It yields the protein CASSRRDSTLNEQFF.

The rearrangement links TRBV20-1 to TRBJ2-1; 9 bases line up with TRBD2. This CDR3 contains 15 residues. Germline V CDR1 and CDR2: DFQATT, SNEGSKA (reference sequence). V lost 7 bases and J lost 5; bases outside the gene matches: 12. CDR3 loop: CSVGRVLAGNNEQFF. The CDR3, as DNA: TGCAGTGTTGGGAGGGTTCTAGCGGGGAACAATGAGCAGTTCTTC.

J is TRBJ2-7 and V is TRBV5-5, with 12 positions matching TRBD2. Trimming at V came to 4 bases and at J to 2 bases, leaving 10 bases not matched to a gene. Germline V gene lookup returns CDR1 SGHKS and CDR2 YYEKEE (reference sequence). The CDR3 has 17 residues. The CDR3 here is CASSSGLAGTHTYEQYF. The DNA of the CDR3 is TGTGCCAGCAGCAGCGGACTAGCGGGAACACACACCTACGAGCAGTACTTC.

This chain uses TRBV6-1 with TRBJ1-2; TRBD1 matches at 7 bases. V was pared by 4 bases and J by 5 bases, with 4 bases of the junction left unmatched. The CDR3 is made up of 13 amino acids. The germline V gene encodes CDR1 MNHNS and CDR2 SASEGT. The chain's CDR3 is CASSAATGYGYTF. In DNA form, the CDR3 reads TGTGCCAGCAGTGCCGCGACAGGGTATGGCTACACCTTC.

The rearrangement links TRBV19 to TRBJ2-1, with 8 bases aligning to TRBD1. CDR1 and CDR2 (germline): LNHDA, SQIVND (reference sequence). The trim removed 1 base at V and 7 bases at J, leaving 9 bases unmatched. This CDR3 has 16 amino acids. CDR3 coding DNA: TGTGCCAGTAGTATAGGGGGGACAGGTCCAGTAAATGAGCAGTTCTTC. Translation: CASSIGGTGPVNEQFF.

The chain recombines TRBV4-1 with TRBJ2-3, with 10 positions matching TRBD1. V trimming: 1 base; J trimming: 2 bases; junction bases outside the gene matches: 6. The CDR3 extends over 17 amino acids. Germline CDR1 MGHRA, CDR2 YSYEKL. DNA of the CDR3: TGCGCCAGCAGCCAAGGCCAGGGACAGGGGAACACAGATACGCAGTATTTT. As protein: CASSQGQGQGNTDTQYF.

This clonotype was detected a few times. The V and J genes are TRBV6-1 and TRBJ1-2; D remains ambiguous. CDR1 is MNHNS and CDR2 is SASEGT in the germline V gene. V lost 7 bases and J 4 bases, leaving 16 bases between the germline ends. The CDR3 sequence is 14 residues long. The CDR3 loop reads CASNPNEEFYGYTF. The DNA for the CDR3 is TGTGCCAGCAACCCAAACGAGGAATTCTATGGCTACACCTTC.

The chain employs TRBV29-1 and TRBJ2-7; 8 nucleotides agree with TRBD2. V lost 6 bases and J lost 2; bases outside the gene matches: 3. The CDR3 is 12 residues long. CDR1 is SQVTM, CDR2 ANQGSEA, per germline. The CDR3 protein is CSVLAVPYEQYF. CDR3 in DNA: TGCAGCGTACTAGCGGTTCCCTACGAGCAGTACTTC.

This clonotype has only a few counts. This chain links TRBV6-6 with TRBJ1-1; D not resolved. The CDR3 contains 11 residues. V was shortened by 7 bases and J by 6 bases, with 9 bases between the two germline ends. CDR1 and CDR2 from the germline V gene are MNHNY and SVGAGI (reference sequence). The DNA for the CDR3 is TGTGCCAGCAATAACTACGCTGAAGCTTTCTTT. Its protein is CASNNYAEAFF.